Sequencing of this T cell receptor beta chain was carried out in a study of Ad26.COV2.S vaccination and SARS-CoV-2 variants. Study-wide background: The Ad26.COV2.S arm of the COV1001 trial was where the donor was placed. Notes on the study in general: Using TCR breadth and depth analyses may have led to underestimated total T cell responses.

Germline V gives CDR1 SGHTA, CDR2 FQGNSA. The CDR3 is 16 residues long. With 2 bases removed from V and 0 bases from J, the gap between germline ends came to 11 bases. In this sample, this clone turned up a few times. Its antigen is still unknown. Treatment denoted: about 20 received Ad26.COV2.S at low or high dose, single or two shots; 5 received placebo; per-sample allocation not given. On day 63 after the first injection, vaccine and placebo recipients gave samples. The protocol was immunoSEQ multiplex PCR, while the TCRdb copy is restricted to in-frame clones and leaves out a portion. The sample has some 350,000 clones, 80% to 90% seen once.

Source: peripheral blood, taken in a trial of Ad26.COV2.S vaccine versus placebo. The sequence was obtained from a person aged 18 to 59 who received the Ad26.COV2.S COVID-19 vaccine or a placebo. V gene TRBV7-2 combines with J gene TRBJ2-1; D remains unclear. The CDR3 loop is CASSLNAAYSYNEQFF. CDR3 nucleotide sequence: TGTGCCAGCAGCTTAAATGCGGCCTACTCCTACAATGAGCAGTTCTTC.